Shown below are 10 T cell receptor beta chains from a single sample sequenced in a study of blood T cells in healthy people across ages. Using a J-beta primer mix together with a sample-barcoded 5' primer, a second PCR was run for roughly 6 to 12 cycles. TCRdb independently ran MiXCR on the 5' RACE reads; one entry per CDR3 protein. The table shows some 370,000 distinct CDR3 sequences, with about 55% occurring only once. The sequenced sample was blood. The source of these receptors is a man aged 60-69 years in good health.

V usage is TRBV12-3 or TRBV12-4 and J usage is TRBJ2-7; 9 bases line up with TRBD2. The CDR3 is made up of 13 amino acids. J lost 3 bases, V lost 6 bases, and 3 bases had no gene match. The CDR3 spells CASRRSGGYEQYF. The DNA for the CDR3 is TGTGCCAGCAGGCGTAGCGGGGGCTACGAGCAGTACTTC.

V is TRBV20-1 and J is TRBJ2-1, with 14 bases fitting TRBD2. Losses at the gene ends were 6 bases for V and 8 bases for J; bases not matched to a gene: 6. CDR1 is DFQATT and CDR2 is SNEGSKA in the germline V gene (reference sequence). The CDR3 covers 14 residues. In nucleotides, the CDR3 is TGCAGTGCAAAACCGGGACTAGCGGGGGATGAGCAGTTCTTC. It yields the protein CSAKPGLAGDEQFF.

This clonotype was seen many times. The genes are TRBV29-1 and TRBJ2-5; 7 bases are shared with TRBD2. The J segment lost 4 bases and the V segment lost 6 bases, leaving 11 bases of the junction unmatched. CDR1 SQVTM and CDR2 ANQGSEA come from the germline V gene. The CDR3 totals 14 residues. Here the CDR3 reads CSVRNTGGGETQYF. CDR3 bases: TGCAGCGTCCGCAATACGGGGGGAGGAGAGACCCAGTACTTC.

The chain joins TRBV20-1 to TRBJ2-7, with 7 positions matching TRBD1. The CDR3 contains 13 residues. Germline loops: CDR1 DFQATT, CDR2 SNEGSKA (reference sequence). The CDR3 DNA sequence: TGCAGCGCGGACTCCAGGGGGACCTACGAGCAGTACTTC. Protein sequence: CSADSRGTYEQYF.

J is TRBJ2-5 and V is TRBV5-1; TRBD1 might be the D (6 bases). Germline loops: CDR1 SGHRS, CDR2 YFSETQ. The ends were cut back, 0 bases at V and 5 bases at J, with 17 bases in the middle. The length of the CDR3 is 16 residues. CDR3 nucleotide sequence: TGCGCCAGCAGCTTGGACCCATTGGGGGCGAGGGAGACCCAGTACTTC. Amino acids: CASSLDPLGARETQYF.

This clonotype has only a few counts. This chain joins TRBV29-1 and TRBJ2-3, with D possibly called TRBD1 or TRBD2 (6 bases each). This CDR3 contains 13 residues. Germline CDR1 and CDR2: SQVTM and ANQGSEA. V was trimmed by 5 bases and J by 6 bases, leaving 15 bases between them. DNA of the CDR3: TGCAGCGTTCGGAGGGGGTCTGGGGATACGCAGTATTTT. Translation: CSVRRGSGDTQYF.

V gene TRBV25-1 combines with J gene TRBJ2-5; 11 bases are a match to TRBD2. Germline V lookup: CDR1 MGHDK, CDR2 SYGVNS. J lost 11 bases, V lost 4 bases, and 15 bases had no gene match. This CDR3 region has 16 residues. Here the CDR3 DNA reads TGTGCCAGCAGTGCTGGTAGCGGGAGGGCCAATTGGGAGCAGTACTTC. Translation: CASSAGSGRANWEQYF.

A few counts support this clonotype. The V and J genes are TRBV29-1 and TRBJ2-3; the D gene could be TRBD1 or TRBD2 (5 bases each). The CDR3 loop spans 12 amino acids. Germline values: CDR1 SQVTM, CDR2 ANQGSEA. V was pared by 6 bases and J by 6 bases, with 13 bases between. The DNA of the CDR3 is TGCAGCGTCGGGACGCCGCCCGATACGCAGTATTTT. As protein: CSVGTPPDTQYF.

V gene TRBV20-1 combines with J gene TRBJ2-3; 12 bases line up with TRBD2. The CDR3 length is 15 residues. V gave up 3 bases and J gave up 4 bases; unmatched junction bases: 5. Germline assignment: CDR1 DFQATT and CDR2 SNEGSKA (reference sequence). Here the CDR3 reads CSASGTSGYPDTQYF. DNA of the CDR3: TGCAGTGCTAGTGGGACTAGCGGGTATCCAGATACGCAGTATTTT.

This clonotype was counted between two and nine times. J is TRBJ2-5 and V is TRBV7-2; D is possibly TRBD2 (5 bases). Trimming took off 2 bases at V and 5 bases at J, with 12 bases between the two ends. The CDR3 consists of 14 residues. From germline, CDR1 is SGHTA and CDR2 FQGNSA. CDR3 in amino acids: CASSLNVGVETQYF. The CDR3 DNA reads TGTGCCAGCAGCTTAAACGTCGGGGTCGAGACCCAGTACTTC.